This T cell receptor (beta chain) was recovered during a study of control samples from healthy donors and cancer patients (dated by TCRdb to about 2020). V and J lose 0 bases and 2 bases, and a span of 8 bases separates them. Including cysteine and phenylalanine, the CDR3 has 16 amino acids. The CDR3 DNA has 48 bases and is translated from base 1. CDR1 and CDR2, looked up from the germline V gene, are SGHDN and FVKESK. In regard to this clone: Its antigen remains undetermined. The record has no base qualities; no much larger clone is one base away.

The library was prepared using the immunoSEQ multiplex PCR assay. As stored in TCRdb, this immuneACCESS dataset retains in-frame rearrangements with V and J assigned. A fraction of the clones does not appear; measured against another copy, unresolved V genes explain less than half of the discrepancy, and the remainder lacks a known reason. Here the sample has around 130,000 clones; 88% occur a single time. The ten most abundant clones make up approximately 3.2% of the sample. The clonotype comes from a man over 45 in good health. The material sequenced was blood. This receptor chain uses TRBV14 and TRBJ2-6, with TRBD1 perhaps the D gene, on 6 matching bases. For the CDR3, the sequence is CASSQDSGAGANVLTF. The nucleotides read TGTGCCAGCAGCCAAGATTCAGGGGCTGGGGCCAACGTCCTGACTTTC.